This T cell receptor (beta chain) was captured in a study of T cell responses to AZD1222 COVID-19 vaccine. Method: immunoSEQ multiplex PCR; TCRdb's copy keeps in-frame clones and lacks some. Here the sample spans some 110,000 clones, 75% to 90% being singletons. Study-wide results and limits: Spike-specific TCR breadth and depth were elevated following two AZD1222 doses.

This clone has only a few counts. What it binds is unknown. The CDR3 has 14 amino acids. Unmatched junction bases numbered 3, after V lost 4 bases and J lost 10 bases. Germline lookup yields CDR1 MGHRA and CDR2 YSYEKL. Sample: peripheral blood, taken on day 0 of MenACWY control vaccination. The chain uses TRBV4-1 and TRBJ1-6; 11 bases map to TRBD1. The source is an adult in good health. The CDR3 sequence: CASSLGTGGSPLHF. CDR3 bases: TGCGCCAGCAGCCTGGGGACAGGGGGGTCACCCCTCCACTTT.